Each of the 25 T cell receptor beta chains below was sequenced from the same sample in a study of T cell responses to AZD1222 COVID-19 vaccine. Method: immunoSEQ multiplex PCR; TCRdb's copy keeps in-frame clones and lacks some. The sample comprises 100,000 to 150,000 clones, approximately 85% of which are singletons, and 3.5% to 4.5% rests with the top ten. Specimen: peripheral blood, collected 28 days after the second AZD1222 dose. The receptors derive from an adult who received the AZD1222 COVID-19 vaccine.

The chain recombines TRBV6-5 with TRBJ1-1; no definite D call. CDR3 length equals 14 residues. Germline V CDR1 and CDR2: MNHEY, SVGAGI. V lost 8 bases and J 2 bases, leaving 15 bases between the germline ends. CDR3: CASRSTSLNTEAFF. Written as DNA, the CDR3 is TGTGCCAGCCGATCGACATCACTAAACACTGAAGCTTTCTTT.

The chain uses TRBV7-6 and TRBJ2-2; tentatively, D is TRBD1 or TRBD2 (6 bases each). CDR1 and CDR2 (germline): SGHVS, FNYEAQ. There are 17 residues in the CDR3. V was shortened by 0 bases and J by 6 bases, with 17 bases between the two germline ends. In DNA form, the CDR3 reads TGTGCCAGCAGCTTAGCTGGAGGGGGGCTTGGGTCCGGGGAGCTGTTTTTT. Its protein is CASSLAGGGLGSGELFF. Supplemented by reference TRBV7-6 and TRBJ2-2, the full variable domain reads GAGVSQSPRYKVTKRGQDVALRCDPISGHVSLYWYRQALGQGPEFLTYFNYEAQQDKSGLPNDRFSAERPEGSISTLTIQRTEQRDSAMYRCASSLAGGGLGSGELFFGEGSRLTVL.

The rearrangement uses TRBV9 and TRBJ1-2, with 7 bases identical to TRBD1. The CDR3 runs 15 residues. Germline V CDR1 and CDR2: SGDLS, YYNGEE. Trimming removed 3 bases from V and 8 bases from J; junction bases left unmatched: 13. The CDR3 DNA sequence: TGTGCCAGCAGCGCCTTGACAGGGCCCGCTGCGGGCTACACCTTC. Protein product: CASSALTGPAAGYTF.

This chain links TRBV4-1 with TRBJ2-1, with TRBD2 matching 9 bases. Per germline, CDR1 MGHRA and CDR2 YSYEKL. With 4 bases clipped from V and 1 base from J, the junction kept 5 bases outside the gene matches. The CDR3 runs to 16 residues. The CDR3 nucleotides are TGCGCCAGCAGCCCGCAGACTAGCGGATCCTACAATGAGCAGTTCTTC. Translating it yields CASSPQTSGSYNEQFF.

This chain links TRBV19 with TRBJ2-4; D remains ambiguous. Trimming removed 6 bases at V and 6 bases at J, with 18 bases between. The germline V gene has CDR1 LNHDA and CDR2 SQIVND (reference sequence). The length of the CDR3 is 15 residues. CDR3: CASRSSDRRINIQYF. As DNA, the CDR3 is TGTGCCAGTAGATCGAGCGATAGGCGGATAAACATTCAGTACTTC.

The genes are TRBV6-1 and TRBJ2-3, with D uncertain. Trimming took off 4 bases at V and 0 bases at J, with 14 bases between the two ends. Germline CDR1 MNHNS, CDR2 SASEGT. The CDR3 spans 16 residues. CDR3 sequence reads: CASSALVGSSTDTQYF. CDR3 sequence (DNA): TGTGCCAGCAGTGCCCTAGTGGGTTCTAGCACAGATACGCAGTATTTT.

The sample holds one count of this clone. J is TRBJ2-3 and V is TRBV30, with D unresolved. V lost 4 bases and J lost 4, with 15 bases in between. Per the germline V gene, CDR1 is GTSNPN and CDR2 is SVGIG (reference sequence). The CDR3 sequence is 14 residues long. The CDR3 region is CAWTRLRNADTQYF. CDR3 DNA: TGTGCCTGGACCCGCCTCCGGAATGCAGATACGCAGTATTTT.

This clone was detected a few times. V is TRBV4-1 and J is TRBJ1-4; a weak D match, TRBD1 (5 bases). The CDR3 runs to 17 residues. Germline CDR1 MGHRA, CDR2 YSYEKL. V was clipped by 0 bases and J by 5 bases, with 16 bases between them. The CDR3: CASSQEGAGFGNEKLFF. Here the CDR3 DNA reads TGCGCCAGCAGCCAAGAAGGGGCTGGGTTCGGGAATGAAAAACTGTTTTTT.

The chain links TRBV9 to TRBJ1-3; D remains unclear. The ends were cut back, 3 bases at V and 3 bases at J, with 7 bases in the middle. This CDR3 comprises 13 residues. The germline V gene encodes CDR1 SGDLS and CDR2 YYNGEE. The CDR3 nucleotides read TGTGCCAGCAGCGCCAATTATGGAAACACCATATATTTT. Its protein product is CASSANYGNTIYF. Full variable domain (rest looked up from reference TRBV9 and TRBJ1-3): DSGVTQTPKHLITATGQRVTLRCSPRSGDLSVYWYQQSLDQGLQFLIQYYNGEERAKGNILERFSAQQFPDLHSELNLSSLELGDSALYFCASSANYGNTIYFGEGSWLTVV.

V gene TRBV19 combines with J gene TRBJ1-5, with unresolved D. The CDR3 contains 15 residues. Trimming stripped 6 bases from V and 0 bases from J, with 12 bases between. The germline V gene has CDR1 LNHDA and CDR2 SQIVND (reference sequence). The CDR3 DNA reads TGTGCCAGTAGATTCGGGAGGAATAGCAATCAGCCCCAGCATTTT. Amino acids: CASRFGRNSNQPQHF.

J is TRBJ1-1 and V is TRBV12-3 or TRBV12-4; D call uncertain. The CDR3 covers 12 residues. Trimming shortened V by 3 bases and J by 3 bases, and 5 bases separated the two germline ends. CDR3 nucleotides: TGTGCCAGCAGTTTTGGGGACACTGAAGCTTTCTTT. Amino acid sequence: CASSFGDTEAFF.

J is TRBJ2-5 and V is TRBV5-1; D not resolved. CDR1 and CDR2 from the germline V gene are SGHRS and YFSETQ. Trimming stripped 4 bases from V and 0 bases from J, with 13 bases between. This CDR3 contains 15 residues. The CDR3 is CASSRSGRDQETQYF. As DNA, the CDR3 is TGCGCCAGCAGCCGCTCCGGGCGAGACCAAGAGACCCAGTACTTC. The whole variable domain, remainder taken from reference TRBV5-1 and TRBJ2-5, is KAGVTQTPRYLIKTRGQQVTLSCSPISGHRSVSWYQQTPGQGLQFLFEYFSETQRNKGNFPGRFSGRQFSNSRSEMNVSTLELGDSALYLCASSRSGRDQETQYFGPGTRLLVL.

J is TRBJ2-3 and V is TRBV2; weak D call: TRBD1 (5 bases). Trimming took off 6 bases at V and 7 bases at J, with 20 bases between the two ends. Germline V gene lookup returns CDR1 SNHLY and CDR2 FYNNEI. The CDR3 is 15 amino acids. The CDR3 loop is CASSITGSGKNTQYF. CDR3 DNA sequence: TGTGCCAGCAGCATTACAGGTTCTGGGAAAAATACGCAGTATTTT.

The chain employs TRBV30 and TRBJ1-5; perhaps TRBD1 as D (5 bases). The CDR3 is 13 amino acids. Germline loops: CDR1 GTSNPN, CDR2 SVGIG (reference sequence). Trimming left V 2 bases short and J 5 bases short, with 10 bases between. Here the CDR3 DNA reads TGTGCCTGGAGTAAAAGGGGTGATCAGCCCCAGCATTTT. This codes for CAWSKRGDQPQHF.

This rearrangement joins TRBV18 to TRBJ2-5; D possibly matches TRBD1 or TRBD2 (5 bases each). Deletions cut 6 bases from V and 3 bases from J, with 17 bases between. The length of the CDR3 is 15 residues. Germline lookup yields CDR1 KGHSH and CDR2 LQKENI. CDR3 coding DNA: TGTGCCAGCTCCCCGCCGGGACGCGGAGAAGAGACCCAGTACTTC. It is translated as CASSPPGRGEETQYF.

The rearrangement joins TRBV2 to TRBJ1-4; 8 bases map to TRBD1. This CDR3 contains 16 residues. Germline-derived CDR1 and CDR2 are SNHLY and FYNNEI. V dropped 1 base and J dropped 7; count of bases not matched to a gene: 8. CDR3 in amino acids: CASSEGFGQGGEKLFF. For the CDR3, the DNA is TGTGCCAGCAGTGAAGGTTTTGGACAGGGAGGTGAAAAACTGTTTTTT.

The chain carries TRBV19 and TRBJ1-1; 7 nucleotides line up with TRBD1. The CDR3 extends over 15 amino acids. Trimming removed 4 bases from V and 2 bases from J; junction bases left unmatched: 7. CDR1 is LNHDA and CDR2 is SQIVND in the germline V gene (reference sequence). The CDR3 region is CASSRQGPFNTEAFF. CDR3 nucleotides: TGTGCCAGTAGTAGACAGGGTCCTTTCAACACTGAAGCTTTCTTT.

V and J are TRBV5-1 and TRBJ2-7; weak D call: TRBD1 (6 bases). The CDR3 has 14 amino acids. CDR1 is SGHRS, CDR2 YFSETQ, per germline. The V and J ends lost 2 bases and 7 bases respectively, with 16 bases between them. CDR3 residues: CASSFQGGEQEQYF. CDR3 nucleotides: TGCGCCAGCAGCTTTCAAGGGGGAGAACAAGAGCAGTACTTC. Based on the CDR3 plus reference TRBV5-1 and TRBJ2-7, the full variable domain is KAGVTQTPRYLIKTRGQQVTLSCSPISGHRSVSWYQQTPGQGLQFLFEYFSETQRNKGNFPGRFSGRQFSNSRSEMNVSTLELGDSALYLCASSFQGGEQEQYFGPGTRLTVT.

The chain employs TRBV11-2 and TRBJ2-7; 8 bases map to TRBD1. Germline V gene data show CDR1 as SGHAT and CDR2 as FQNNGV. CDR3 length: 13 amino acids. V was clipped by 5 bases and J by 6 bases; unmatched bases: 6. CDR3: CASSPRTGSEQYF. CDR3 DNA sequence: TGTGCCAGCAGCCCACGGACAGGGTCCGAGCAGTACTTC. Full variable domain (outside the CDR3, taken from reference TRBV11-2 and TRBJ2-7): EAGVAQSPRYKIIEKRQSVAFWCNPISGHATLYWYQQILGQGPKLLIQFQNNGVVDDSQLPKDRFSAERLKGVDSTLKIQPAKLEDSAVYLCASSPRTGSEQYFGPGTRLTVT.

CDR3 sequence: CAWSALRQYNTGELFF. In nucleotides, the CDR3 is TGTGCCTGGAGCGCCTTGAGGCAGTACAACACCGGGGAGCTGTTTTTT. The gene calls are TRBV30 and TRBJ2-2; D not certain. The CDR3 loop spans 16 amino acids. Between the trimmed V and J ends, which lost 3 bases and 2 bases, there was a span of 16 bases. The germline V gene has CDR1 GTSNPN and CDR2 SVGIG (reference sequence).

This chain links TRBV18 with TRBJ1-1; D is uncertain. V lost 2 bases, J lost 2 bases, and 9 bases lay in between. Germline values: CDR1 KGHSH, CDR2 LQKENI. This CDR3 has 14 residues. CDR3 in amino acids: CASSPEAGNTEAFF. CDR3 in DNA: TGTGCCAGCTCACCAGAGGCGGGAAACACTGAAGCTTTCTTT.

J is TRBJ1-1 and V is TRBV11-2; D possibly corresponds to TRBD1 (5 bases). The CDR3 length is 15 residues. V lost 5 bases and J 4 bases, leaving 17 bases between the germline ends. Germline CDR1 and CDR2: SGHAT and FQNNGV. DNA for the CDR3: TGTGCCAGCAGCCGCGATCAGGGAATTGGCACTGAAGCTTTCTTT. It encodes CASSRDQGIGTEAFF.

The chain has TRBV6-6 and TRBJ1-2, with D unclear. CDR3 length: 13 amino acids. In germline, CDR1 is MNHNY, CDR2 SVGAGI (reference sequence). V shed 2 bases and J shed 7 bases, with 11 bases lying between them. The CDR3 region has the DNA TGTGCCAGCAGTTACGGTGGTCTCCCTGGCTACACCTTC. Its protein product is CASSYGGLPGYTF.

The V call is TRBV19, the J call TRBJ2-1; D is perhaps TRBD1 (7 bases). Germline V lookup: CDR1 LNHDA, CDR2 SQIVND (reference sequence). The CDR3 contains 14 residues. V was clipped by 3 bases and J by 7 bases, with 13 bases between them. The chain's CDR3 is CASSIQGGVNEQFF. For the CDR3, the DNA is TGTGCCAGTAGTATCCAGGGGGGTGTTAATGAGCAGTTCTTC.

The CDR3 region has the DNA TGTGCCAGCAGCGTCTCCGGGGGGGGAGAAAAACTGTTTTTT. The encoded protein is CASSVSGGGEKLFF. The chain uses TRBV7-9 and TRBJ1-4; D perhaps matches TRBD1 (5 bases). This CDR3 spans 14 amino acids. Germline V gene lookup returns CDR1 SEHNR and CDR2 FQNEAQ (reference sequence). With 5 bases removed from V and 8 bases from J, the gap between germline ends came to 15 bases.